Listed below are T cell receptor beta chains from one sample, sequenced in a study of blood T cell repertoires in COVID-19. The repertoire was sequenced with immunoSEQ multiplex PCR; TCRdb's copy has only in-frame clones and lacks some. The table records roughly 190,000 clones, roughly 81% of them present only once. Sequenced input: peripheral blood. Source of these receptors: a woman aged 70-85 years with active or convalescent COVID-19. Each CDR3 is given with its conserved first and last residue. The D gene is left open where the match is weak. Size tells how often a clone was seen (once, few, many) or the class of an expanded clone, and some rows leave it out.

cdr3_nt cdr3_aa j_call clone_size d_call v_call
TGCAGTGCGGGGGGGGGAAACACCATATATTTT CSAGGGNTIYF TRBJ1-3 . . TRBV20-1
TGTGCCAGTAGTATAGTTACCGAGTCGGGCGAGCAGTACTTC CASSIVTESGEQYF TRBJ2-7 . . TRBV19
TGTGCCAGCAGCTCTACTCGCGGGACCTTGCCCCACGAGCAGTACTTC CASSSTRGTLPHEQYF TRBJ2-7 . . TRBV11-2
TGTGCCAGCAGTGAAAGACTAGCGGGGACCCAAGAGACCCAGTACTTC CASSERLAGTQETQYF TRBJ2-5 . TRBD2 TRBV2
TGTGCCAGCAGTTTACACAAGGACCAGGGGACAGGGCAGAACTATGGCTACACCTTC CASSLHKDQGTGQNYGYTF TRBJ1-2 . TRBD1 TRBV28
TGTGCCAGCCGACTGACTAGGGGAGGGTTGAACACTGAAGCTTTCTTT CASRLTRGGLNTEAFF TRBJ1-1 . . TRBV27
TGTGCCAGCTCACCGGGGCCAGCAGCCAAAAACATTCAGTACTTC CASSPGPAAKNIQYF TRBJ2-4 . . TRBV18
TGTGCCAGCAGTCCACACAGGGGTAGCAATCAGCCCCAGCATTTT CASSPHRGSNQPQHF TRBJ1-5 . TRBD1 TRBV28
TGTGCCAGCAGCGGACTTCGGGTATCTGGAAACACCATATATTTT CASSGLRVSGNTIYF TRBJ1-3 . . TRBV2
TGTGCCAGCAGCGACAGGGGCGGTGGGACTGAAGCTTTCTTT CASSDRGGGTEAFF TRBJ1-1 . TRBD1 TRBV11-3
TGTGCCAGCAGAAAACCGGGAGCCTACAATGAGCAGTTCTTC CASRKPGAYNEQFF TRBJ2-1 few . TRBV11-2
TGTGCCAGCAGCCTCGGGACAGGAGCCACAGATACGCAGTATTTT CASSLGTGATDTQYF TRBJ2-3 . TRBD1 TRBV6-5
TGTGCCAGCAGTTACGAGGGACAGGGGGCGTGGGACGAGCAGTACTTC CASSYEGQGAWDEQYF TRBJ2-7 few TRBD1 TRBV6-5
TGTGCCAGCAGCCCGACAGGGCTCACCGACGCACAGTACTTC CASSPTGLTDAQYF TRBJ2-7 . TRBD1 TRBV7-2
TGTGCCAGCAGTTTACTTGGCGGGAGTAGGTACGAGCAGTACTTC CASSLLGGSRYEQYF TRBJ2-7 few TRBD2 TRBV28